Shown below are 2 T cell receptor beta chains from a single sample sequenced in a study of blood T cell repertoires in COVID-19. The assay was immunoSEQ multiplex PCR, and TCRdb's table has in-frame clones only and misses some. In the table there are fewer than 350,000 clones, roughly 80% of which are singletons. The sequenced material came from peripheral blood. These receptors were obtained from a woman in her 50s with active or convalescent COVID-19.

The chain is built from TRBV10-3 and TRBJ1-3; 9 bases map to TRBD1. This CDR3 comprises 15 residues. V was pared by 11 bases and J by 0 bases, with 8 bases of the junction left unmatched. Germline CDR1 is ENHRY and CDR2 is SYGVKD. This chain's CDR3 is CASGDRVSSGNTIYF. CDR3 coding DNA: TGTGCCTCGGGGGACAGGGTCAGCTCTGGAAACACCATATATTTT.

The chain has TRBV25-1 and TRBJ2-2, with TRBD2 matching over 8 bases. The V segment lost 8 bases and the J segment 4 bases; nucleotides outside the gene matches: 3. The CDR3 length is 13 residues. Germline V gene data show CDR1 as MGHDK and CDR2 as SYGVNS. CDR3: CASREGITGELFF. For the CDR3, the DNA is TGTGCCAGCCGGGAGGGCATCACCGGGGAGCTGTTTTTT.